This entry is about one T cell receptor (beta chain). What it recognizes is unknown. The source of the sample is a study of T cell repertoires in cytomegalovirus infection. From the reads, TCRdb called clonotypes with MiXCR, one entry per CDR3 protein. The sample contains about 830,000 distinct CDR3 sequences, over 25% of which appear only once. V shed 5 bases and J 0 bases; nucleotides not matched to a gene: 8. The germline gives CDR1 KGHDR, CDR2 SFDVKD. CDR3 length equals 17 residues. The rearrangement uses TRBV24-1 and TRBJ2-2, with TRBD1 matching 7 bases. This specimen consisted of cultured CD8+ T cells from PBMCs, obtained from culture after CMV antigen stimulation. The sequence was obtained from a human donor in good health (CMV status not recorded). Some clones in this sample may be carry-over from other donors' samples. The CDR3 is CATSGVGDSANTGELFF. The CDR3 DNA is TGTGCCACCAGTGGAGTAGGGGACAGCGCGAACACCGGGGAGCTGTTTTTT.